This TCR beta chain was sequenced during a study of intratumoral heterogeneity in liver cancer. Study-level background: Across the full roughly 15-patient cohort, most patients were male and a median age of roughly 69 years was recorded. To investigate intratumor heterogeneity, the study integrated RNA-seq, DNA sequencing, TCR-seq and SNP array data drawn from multiple regions of hepatocellular carcinoma specimens. The full cohort included 71 multiregional samples from 15 or so HCC patients, consisting of about 50 tumoral regions and approximately 20 adjacent nontumoral regions. General study outcomes and caveats: Overall T cell clonality did not differ significantly between tumor regions within either sequenced patient. The authors acknowledged a relatively low patient number and under-sampled tumor-infiltrating lymphocyte representation as limitations. TCR sequencing reportedly confirmed RNA-seq-based estimates of regional differences in tumor-infiltrating lymphocyte burden. Tumor region a in each sequenced patient had significantly more unique T-cell clonal expansions than region b.

For this clone: What this receptor recognizes is not known. No per-base quality is available; no much larger clone lies one base away.

TCR beta chain CDR3 regions were sequenced from genomic DNA using the immunoSEQ assay. Primers annealing to V and J segments amplified rearranged VDJ segments. For the original study's pipeline: The ImmunoSeq Analyzer software was used to compute clonality and richness metrics. Fisher's exact test, supplemented by a beta-binomial method for added stringency, was applied to identify differentially abundant clones between regions. This is the immuneACCESS table as TCRdb keeps it, with only in-frame sequences that have V and J called. A part of the clones is gone; compared with another copy, unresolved V genes explain less than half, and the rest is unexplained. That table is the source of V, J and clone size, and D and trimming were worked out from the DNA. For this sample the table gives some 3,000 clones, of which about two thirds were detected only once. Of the sample, around 42% is held by the ten largest clones.

Samples with the label H were taken from distinct, geographically separated regions of the hepatocellular carcinoma nodule. Every patient had early-stage hepatocellular carcinoma and went to surgical resection without receiving any prior therapy. No macroscopic evidence of necrosis or hemorrhage was present in the sampled areas. TCR sequencing (ImmunoSeq) was performed on multiple regions from a couple of patients. Frozen tissue samples from resection were taken at least 1 cm away from one another. The DNeasy blood and tissue kit was used to extract genomic DNA from bulk tissue. The germline ends are 7 bases apart after V is trimmed by 1 base and J by 5 bases. CDR1 is given as SGHTA and CDR2 as FQGNSA, both from the germline V gene. From its cysteine to its phenylalanine, the CDR3 spans 13 amino acids. CDR3 DNA is the only sequence kept; it has 39 bases, read in frame from the first base.

This sample comprised tumor tissue, obtained before any cancer treatment. This chain joins TRBV7-2 to TRBJ2-3, and possibly TRBD1, on 5 matching bases. This TCR derives from a woman in her 70s with hepatocellular carcinoma. In nucleotides, the sequence is TGTGCCAGCAGCTTAGTTAGGGGAGATACGCAGTATTTT. This translates into CASSLVRGDTQYF.